This T cell receptor beta chain originates from a study of Ad26.COV2.S vaccination and SARS-CoV-2 variants. Background on the study: The donor participated in the COV1001 trial, in its Ad26.COV2.S arm. Findings and caveats of the study: Vaccine recipients and placebo recipients showed similar non-spike TCR breadth. Once vaccination had occurred, spike-specific CD8+ and CD4+ T cell responses reportedly showed substantial breadth.

The treatment: around 19 received Ad26.COV2.S at low or high dose, single or two shots; roughly five received placebo; per-sample allocation not given. Vaccine and placebo recipients were sampled on day 63 after the first injection. Its platform was an Ad26 vector, and its expressed antigen was Wuhan-strain SARS-CoV-2 spike. The CDR3 consists of 19 residues. Germline lookup yields CDR1 SGDLS and CDR2 YYNGEE. J was trimmed by 1 base and V by 0 bases; bases with no gene match: 15. Measured with immunoSEQ multiplex PCR; TCRdb has only the in-frame clones, and not every one. The sample records about 350,000 clones, about 88% being singletons. In this sample, this clone turned up a few times. Its specificity is unknown.

The TCR sequence derives from a person aged 18-60 years who received the Ad26.COV2.S COVID-19 vaccine or a placebo. This specimen consisted of peripheral blood, obtained in a trial of Ad26.COV2.S vaccine versus placebo. The J gene is TRBJ1-2, the V gene TRBV9; 7 bases are shared with TRBD1. CDR3 sequence: CASSVEDWTGMGGNYGYTF. The CDR3 DNA reads TGTGCCAGCAGCGTAGAAGACTGGACAGGCATGGGGGGTAACTATGGCTACACCTTC. The full variable domain, with the rest looked up from reference TRBV9 and TRBJ1-2, is DSGVTQTPKHLITATGQRVTLRCSPRSGDLSVYWYQQSLDQGLQFLIQYYNGEERAKGNILERFSAQQFPDLHSELNLSSLELGDSALYFCASSVEDWTGMGGNYGYTFGSGTRLTVV.